What follows are 14 T cell receptor beta chains derived from one specimen sequenced in a study of T cell responses to AZD1222 COVID-19 vaccine. The assay was immunoSEQ multiplex PCR, and TCRdb's table has in-frame clones only and misses some. This table holds 200,000 or so clones, approximately 94% found once. This specimen consisted of peripheral blood, obtained on day 0 of AZD1222 vaccination. These receptors were collected from an adult in good health.

The gene calls are TRBV5-8 and TRBJ2-3; 9 nucleotides match TRBD1. Germline CDR1 SGHTS, CDR2 YDEGEE. With V trimmed by 2 bases and J by 4 bases, 5 bases remained unmatched. This CDR3 is 15 amino acids long. CDR3 sequence: CASSFGTGKADTQYF. The CDR3 DNA reads as TGTGCCAGCAGCTTCGGGACAGGGAAGGCAGATACGCAGTATTTT.

This chain joins TRBV15 and TRBJ2-1; no clear D gene. CDR1 is LNHNV, CDR2 YYDKDF, per germline (reference sequence). The CDR3 sequence is 13 residues long. V was cut by 6 bases and J by 0 bases, with 6 bases left in between. CDR3 DNA: TGTGCCACCAGGCCCCACTCCTACAATGAGCAGTTCTTC. It translates to CATRPHSYNEQFF. The variable domain in full, with the rest retrieved from reference TRBV15 and TRBJ2-1, is DAMVIQNPRYQVTQFGKPVTLSCSQTLNHNVMYWYQQKSSQAPKLLFHYYDKDFNNEADTPDNFQSRRPNTSFCFLDIRSPGLGDTAMYLCATRPHSYNEQFFGPGTRLTVL.

The rearrangement joins TRBV19 to TRBJ2-3, with D maybe TRBD2 (6 bases). This CDR3 has 13 amino acids. Looked up from germline, CDR1 is LNHDA and CDR2 is SQIVND (reference sequence). Deletions cut 6 bases from V and 5 bases from J, with 12 bases between. The CDR3 protein is CASSGGAGDTQYF. In nucleotides, the CDR3 is TGTGCCAGTAGCGGCGGGGCGGGAGATACGCAGTATTTT.

The chain couples TRBV28 to TRBJ2-1, with 13 bases fitting TRBD2. CDR3 length: 15 amino acids. J was trimmed by 7 bases and V by 6 bases; bases with no gene match: 6. Germline CDR1 and CDR2: MDHEN and SYDVKM. For the CDR3, the DNA is TGTGCCAGCAGCTGGACTAGCGGGAGAGAAAATGAGCAGTTCTTC. This translates into CASSWTSGRENEQFF.

The gene calls are TRBV9 and TRBJ1-5, with TRBD1 identical over 7 bases. CDR3 length equals 16 residues. Trimming took 3 bases from V and 2 from J; bases not matched to a gene: 8. Germline loops: CDR1 SGDLS, CDR2 YYNGEE. CDR3 amino acids: CASSAGTGEGNQPQHF. DNA for the CDR3: TGTGCCAGCAGCGCCGGTACAGGGGAGGGCAATCAGCCCCAGCATTTT.

The chain recombines TRBV19 with TRBJ1-1; D not resolved. V was trimmed by 7 bases and J by 0 bases, leaving 9 bases between them. The CDR3 spans 13 residues. Germline V lookup: CDR1 LNHDA, CDR2 SQIVND (reference sequence). For the CDR3, the DNA is TGTGCCAGTAACCCAGGCCTGAACACTGAAGCTTTCTTT. Residues: CASNPGLNTEAFF.

The CDR3 DNA follows: TGTGCCAGCAGCGCCGGGACTAGCGGGAGGAAGATAGATACGCAGTATTTT. It specifies CASSAGTSGRKIDTQYF. The chain uses TRBV2 and TRBJ2-3; 15 bases agree with TRBD2. Germline V gene lookup returns CDR1 SNHLY and CDR2 FYNNEI. CDR3 length: 17 amino acids. V was clipped by 6 bases and J by 5 bases; unmatched bases: 9.

The chain recombines TRBV10-3 with TRBJ1-1; maybe TRBD1 (5 bases). The germline V and J ends were trimmed by 6 bases and 5 bases, with 16 bases remaining between them. Germline CDR1 and CDR2: ENHRY and SYGVKD. The CDR3 is made up of 14 amino acids. The CDR3 is CAIRKEGSRTEAFF. For the CDR3, the DNA is TGTGCCATCAGGAAGGAGGGGAGTAGGACTGAAGCTTTCTTT.

The CDR3 loop is CASSQDPYLGGEKLFF. The CDR3 region has the DNA TGCGCCAGCAGCCAAGATCCCTACTTGGGGGGGGAAAAACTGTTTTTT. The rearrangement joins TRBV4-3 to TRBJ1-4; TRBD1 is a possible D gene (5 bases). Germline assignment: CDR1 LGHNA and CDR2 YSLEER. There are 16 residues in the CDR3. V dropped 0 bases and J dropped 8 bases, with 16 bases sitting between them.

The V and J genes are TRBV15 and TRBJ2-2, with 10 bases fitting TRBD2. Germline CDR1 is LNHNV and CDR2 is YYDKDF (reference sequence). The junction had 2 bases not matched to a gene; V was cut back by 3 bases and J by 1 base. This CDR3 has 16 residues. In nucleotides, the CDR3 is TGTGCCACCAGCAGGACTAGCGGGCTGAACACCGGGGAGCTGTTTTTT. Translating gives CATSRTSGLNTGELFF.

The chain carries TRBV30 and TRBJ2-7; TRBD2 is a possible D gene (6 bases). There are 15 residues in the CDR3. The V end was cut by 0 bases, the J end by 0 bases, with 12 bases between. CDR1 and CDR2 (germline): GTSNPN, SVGIG (reference sequence). The DNA for the CDR3 is TGTGCCTGGAGTGTACCGCGGGATAGCTCCTACGAGCAGTACTTC. Protein sequence: CAWSVPRDSSYEQYF.

The chain employs TRBV5-6 and TRBJ1-2, with D possibly matching TRBD1 (5 bases). Germline CDR1 is SGHDT and CDR2 is YYEEEE. CDR3 size: 15 residues. V lost 0 bases, J lost 0 bases, and 9 bases lay in between. The CDR3: CASSLAGTANYGYTF. CDR3 sequence (DNA): TGTGCCAGCAGCTTGGCCGGGACGGCTAACTATGGCTACACCTTC.

The V gene is TRBV5-5, the J gene TRBJ1-6; D remains ambiguous. The CDR3 is 15 residues long. The germline V gene has CDR1 SGHKS and CDR2 YYEKEE (reference sequence). V lost 0 bases and J lost 7, with 11 bases in between. The CDR3: CASSLGPGGNSPLHF. CDR3 bases: TGTGCCAGCAGCTTGGGTCCAGGCGGCAATTCACCCCTCCACTTT.

This sequence joins TRBV5-6 and TRBJ1-6; D uncertain. V lost 0 bases, J lost 5 bases, and 6 bases lay in between. Germline lookup yields CDR1 SGHDT and CDR2 YYEEEE. This CDR3 contains 14 residues. The CDR3 is CASSLGGNNSPLHF. In DNA form, the CDR3 reads TGTGCCAGCAGCTTGGGGGGAAATAATTCACCCCTCCACTTT.